One and the same sample provided the 9 T cell receptor beta chains below, sequenced in a study of T cell changes during pregnancy in multiple sclerosis. Assay used: immunoSEQ multiplex PCR; TCRdb lists only in-frame clones, some missing. The sample records under 70,000 clones, 91% being singletons. The sequences come from peripheral blood, collected in the third trimester of pregnancy. All receptors come from a female donor in good health, enrolled as a control in a pregnancy study.

V and J are TRBV19 and TRBJ2-5; the D gene is possibly TRBD2 (6 bases). The length of the CDR3 is 14 residues. Trimming left V 8 bases short and J 4 bases short, with 17 bases between. CDR1 and CDR2 (germline): LNHDA, SQIVND (reference sequence). CDR3 DNA sequence: TGTGCCAGTGGCCCAACTAGCAGAGGAGAGACCCAGTACTTC. This translates into CASGPTSRGETQYF.

CDR3 nucleotide sequence: TGTGCCAGCAGTTCAGGGGACAGGTCCTACGAGCAGTACTTC. Amino acids: CASSSGDRSYEQYF. The chain employs TRBV28 and TRBJ2-7; 8 bases agree with TRBD1. The CDR3 runs to 14 residues. Germline loops: CDR1 MDHEN, CDR2 SYDVKM. The V segment lost 4 bases and the J segment 1 base; nucleotides outside the gene matches: 3.

V and J are TRBV19 and TRBJ1-2; 7 nucleotides line up with TRBD1. Unmatched junction bases numbered 7, after V lost 6 bases and J lost 6 bases. CDR1 and CDR2 from the germline V gene are LNHDA and SQIVND (reference sequence). The CDR3 consists of 13 residues. CDR3: CASRSRQGDGYTF. The CDR3 DNA sequence: TGTGCCAGTAGATCGAGACAGGGTGATGGCTACACCTTC.

This sequence joins TRBV18 and TRBJ2-1, with D possibly matching TRBD1 (6 bases). Trimming pared 3 bases from V and 7 bases from J, leaving 10 bases between. CDR1 is KGHSH, CDR2 LQKENI, per germline. The CDR3 sequence is 13 residues long. Written as DNA, the CDR3 is TGTGCCAGCTCACCTGCTCAGGGGAATGAGCAGTTCTTC. Translated: CASSPAQGNEQFF. Full variable domain (rest looked up from reference TRBV18 and TRBJ2-1): NAGVMQNPRHLVRRRGQEARLRCSPMKGHSHVYWYRQLPEEGLKFMVYLQKENIIDESGMPKERFSAEFPKEGPSILRIQQVVRGDSAAYFCASSPAQGNEQFFGPGTRLTVL.

CDR3: CAIKAGGMGTQYF. The CDR3 region has the DNA TGTGCCATCAAGGCGGGGGGAATGGGGACCCAGTACTTC. This rearrangement joins TRBV10-3 to TRBJ2-5, with 8 bases matching TRBD2. Trimming removed 7 bases from V and 7 bases from J; junction bases left unmatched: 8. The CDR3 spans 13 residues. Per germline, CDR1 ENHRY and CDR2 SYGVKD.

The rearrangement uses TRBV5-1 and TRBJ1-1, with TRBD1 matching 9 bases. Germline V gives CDR1 SGHRS, CDR2 YFSETQ. The CDR3 is 14 residues long. Trimming removed 4 bases from V and 6 bases from J; junction bases left unmatched: 7. CDR3 nucleotide sequence: TGCGCCAGCAGCCCCAGGACAGGGGCCCCTGAAGCTTTCTTT. The encoded protein is CASSPRTGAPEAFF.

The chain recombines TRBV7-9 with TRBJ1-2, with 8 positions matching TRBD1. CDR1 and CDR2 from the germline V gene are SEHNR and FQNEAQ (reference sequence). The CDR3 loop spans 18 amino acids. The V gene end was trimmed by 1 base and the J gene end by 7 bases; junction bases not matched to a gene: 17. The CDR3 loop is CASSLDGPRSGGEAGYTF. The CDR3 DNA sequence: TGTGCCAGCAGCTTAGATGGCCCTAGGTCAGGGGGCGAAGCTGGCTACACCTTC.

The chain uses TRBV5-1 and TRBJ1-2, with 7 bases identical to TRBD1. This CDR3 contains 14 residues. CDR1 and CDR2 from the germline V gene are SGHRS and YFSETQ. V was clipped by 4 bases and J by 2 bases; unmatched bases: 5. The CDR3 loop is CASSRQGYNYGYTF. CDR3 nucleotide sequence: TGCGCCAGCAGCCGACAGGGCTACAACTATGGCTACACCTTC.

V gene TRBV2 combines with J gene TRBJ1-2, with D unresolved. Germline V CDR1 and CDR2: SNHLY, FYNNEI. V lost 1 base and J 1 base, leaving 10 bases between the germline ends. CDR3 length: 15 amino acids. The CDR3: CASSEGGSRNYGYTF. CDR3 sequence (DNA): TGTGCCAGCAGTGAAGGAGGTTCTCGTAACTATGGCTACACCTTC.